This TCR beta chain was obtained from a study of cytomegalovirus exposure and HLA in healthy donors. With 60 Vbeta and 13 Jbeta primers, the PCR was carried out. Produced via immunoSEQ multiplex PCR; TCRdb's table is partial and in-frame only. The sample records approximately 100,000 clones, around four fifths being singletons. Worth noting for this clone: Its specificity is not known.

Regarding the study as a whole: Many donors carried some public TCRs, although rarity characterized most TCR sequences. Association of a missense DCLRE1C variant with TCR beta V- and J-gene trimming was reported in a later analysis. An analysis that came later showed most CMV-associated TCR beta chains appearing HLA-restricted. It was likely that a cluster of highly shared sequence variants was a sequencing artifact.

This CDR3 contains 15 residues. Trimming cost V 3 bases and J 4 bases; bases outside gene matches: 3. In germline, CDR1 is SGHTA, CDR2 FQGNSA. The chain employs TRBV7-2 and TRBJ2-7; 13 bases are shared with TRBD2. Sequencing input: PBMCs. This clonotype was sampled from a woman aged 40 to 50 in good health and CMV-seronegative. The CDR3 bases are TGTGCCAGCAGCTTGCCGGGACTAGCGGGGTACGAGCAGTACTTC. Its translation: CASSLPGLAGYEQYF.